This T cell receptor (beta chain) was identified in a study of blood T cells in healthy people across ages. Of note for this clonotype: Its matching antigen is unknown.

Germline-derived CDR1 and CDR2 are MGHRA and YSYEKL. The CDR3 extends over 18 amino acids. Trimming cost V 0 bases and J 2 bases, with 20 bases left between them. With a J-beta primer mix and a sample-barcoded 5' primer, a second PCR ran about 6 to 11 cycles. TCRdb re-analysed the 5' RACE reads in MiXCR, keeping a single row per CDR3 protein. The sample contains more than 1,000,000 distinct CDR3 sequences, 20% to 25% of which appear only once. General study points: Across samples, TCR beta diversity tracked strongly with naive T cell percentage.

A further study also used this sample, focusing on T cells of mothers and their children. That report notes: Slightly higher overlap, not significant, was seen in related mother-child pairs than in unrelated pairs.

This TCR was recovered from a girl aged 2 to 10 in good health. The material sequenced was blood. V and J are TRBV4-1 and TRBJ2-7, with TRBD1 as a possible D gene (5 bases). The CDR3 sequence: CASSQDQGGQLLTYEQYF. The CDR3, as DNA: TGCGCCAGCAGCCAAGATCAGGGTGGGCAGCTCCTTACCTACGAGCAGTACTTC.